Here is one T cell receptor (beta chain) with its context. Generated by immunoSEQ multiplex PCR, the TCRdb table keeps only in-frame clones and is missing some. Counted here are under 85,000 clones, around 90% occurring once; the ten biggest clones make up under 0.4%. The timepoints at which blood was sampled were baseline, cycle 4 day 1, and cycle 7 day 1. The sample comes from a study of OX40 agonist ivuxolimab in advanced cancers. The CDR3 contains 16 residues. Germline CDR1 and CDR2: SGHAT and FQNNGV. Trimming took 11 bases from V and 0 from J, leaving 21 bases between them. Source: CD4+ or CD8+ T cells sorted from blood, taken in a trial of the OX40 agonist ivuxolimab. This chain joins TRBV11-2 and TRBJ2-3; a weak D match, TRBD1 (5 bases). This sequence was found in an adult with an advanced solid tumor such as melanoma, head and neck, liver or kidney cancer. CDR3 coding DNA: TGTGCCTCCCAAGGGGTACCTCGACACAGCACAGATACGCAGTATTTT. Encoded protein: CASQGVPRHSTDTQYF.